Below, 22 T cell receptor beta chains from the same sample are listed, as sequenced in a study of vaccination effects on CD4 cells after COVID-19. Which antigens these TCRs recognize remains unknown. Method: immunoSEQ multiplex PCR; TCRdb's copy keeps in-frame clones and lacks some. The top ten clones hold 2% to 3% of a sample with 70,000 or so clones, approximately 73% of them seen once. Following 10 days of culture, CD4+ T cells were isolated. All study participants received two doses of BNT162b2 or mRNA-1273 vaccine. The specimen was CD4+ T cells from PBMCs cultured without peptide, collected after COVID-19 vaccination. These receptors were taken from a human donor who received a COVID-19 vaccine.

In DNA, the CDR3 is TGCGCCAGCAGCTTCGGGGAGGGACAGCCCCAGCATTTT. Translated: CASSFGEGQPQHF. The chain carries TRBV5-1 and TRBJ1-5; D gene unclear. V lost 2 bases, J lost 7 bases, and 10 bases lay in between. Germline CDR1 is SGHRS and CDR2 is YFSETQ. The CDR3 extends over 13 amino acids.

The chain couples TRBV27 to TRBJ2-7; possibly TRBD2 for D (6 bases). The germline V gene encodes CDR1 MNHEY and CDR2 SMNVEV (reference sequence). Trimming shortened V by 6 bases and J by 1 base, and 13 bases separated the two germline ends. The CDR3 loop spans 14 amino acids. CDR3 sequence (DNA): TGTGCCAGCAGAAGACTCGGGACTTCCTACGAGCAGTACGTC. Translating gives CASRRLGTSYEQYV.

The chain is built from TRBV4-3 and TRBJ1-3; D remains unclear. Trimming took 4 bases from V and 4 from J, leaving 26 bases between them. Germline assignment: CDR1 LGHNA and CDR2 YSLEER. This CDR3 is 19 amino acids long. The CDR3 loop reads CASSPIVIRSVGPGNTIYF. DNA of the CDR3: TGCGCCAGCAGCCCCATTGTCATAAGATCCGTAGGTCCAGGAAACACCATATATTTT.

The chain uses TRBV18 and TRBJ2-7, with TRBD1 as a possible D gene (6 bases). Germline CDR1 reads KGHSH; CDR2 reads LQKENI. V was pared by 8 bases and J by 2 bases, with 10 bases between. The CDR3 is made up of 12 amino acids. CDR3 coding DNA: TGTGCCAGCGGACAGAAGACCTACGAGCAGTACGTC. It translates to CASGQKTYEQYV.

This chain links TRBV5-8 with TRBJ2-3; D is uncertain. With 8 bases removed from V and 0 bases from J, the gap between germline ends came to 16 bases. Germline V gene lookup returns CDR1 SGHTS and CDR2 YDEGEE. The CDR3 is made up of 15 amino acids. Here the CDR3 DNA reads TGTGCCAGTCCGTCAAGGATACCTAGCACAGATACGCAGTATTTT. It codes for CASPSRIPSTDTQYF.

The chain recombines TRBV5-1 with TRBJ1-2; D gene uncertain. The CDR3 loop spans 15 amino acids. Trimming stripped 1 base from V and 5 bases from J, with 15 bases between. Germline values: CDR1 SGHRS, CDR2 YFSETQ. The CDR3 sequence: CASSLIGTQLYGYTF. In nucleotides, the CDR3 is TGCGCCAGCAGCTTGATCGGTACACAGTTATATGGCTACACCTTC.

This clone was picked up a small number of times. The gene calls are TRBV7-3 and TRBJ1-3, with a possible D match to TRBD1 (6 bases). Trimming stripped 5 bases from V and 0 bases from J, with 11 bases between. Germline-derived CDR1 and CDR2 are SGHTA and FQGTGA. This CDR3 is 15 amino acids long. The DNA for the CDR3 is TGTGCCAGCAGCGCAGGGGAGCCCTCTGGAAACACCATATATTTT. Translating it yields CASSAGEPSGNTIYF.

This clone was detected only a few times. CDR3 nucleotides: TGTGCCAGCTCACCCAACAGGGGGCGCGGAGAGACCCAGTACTTC. The encoded protein is CASSPNRGRGETQYF. This chain links TRBV18 with TRBJ2-5, with 9 bases identical to TRBD1. From germline, CDR1 is KGHSH and CDR2 LQKENI. This CDR3 is built from 15 residues. Losses at the gene ends were 3 bases for V and 4 bases for J; bases not matched to a gene: 6.

This clone was observed a few times. This chain joins TRBV7-2 and TRBJ2-7; D perhaps matches TRBD2 (6 bases). The germline CDR1 and CDR2 sequences are SGHTA and FQGNSA. The germline V and J ends were trimmed by 3 bases and 2 bases, with 11 bases remaining between them. The CDR3 is made up of 14 amino acids. The CDR3 reads CASSLGRGTYEQYV. The CDR3 nucleotides are TGTGCCAGCAGCTTGGGGCGGGGAACCTACGAGCAGTACGTC.

The V call is TRBV5-1, the J call TRBJ2-5; D may be TRBD2 (6 bases). The CDR3 sequence is 15 residues long. Per the germline V gene, CDR1 is SGHRS and CDR2 is YFSETQ. Deletions cut 4 bases from V and 2 bases from J, with 15 bases between. The CDR3 reads CASSGHGAGQETQYF. CDR3 DNA sequence: TGCGCCAGCAGCGGCCATGGGGCGGGACAAGAGACCCAGTACTTC.

The J gene is TRBJ2-5, the V gene TRBV29-1; TRBD1 or TRBD2 may be the D gene (6 bases each). The CDR3 consists of 12 residues. Germline lookup yields CDR1 SQVTM and CDR2 ANQGSEA. Trimming stripped 6 bases from V and 5 bases from J, with 13 bases between. CDR3 sequence: CSVGGLPETQYF. In DNA form, the CDR3 reads TGCAGCGTGGGGGGCCTACCGGAGACCCAGTACTTC.

The CDR3 nucleotides read TGTGCCAGCAGGCCCGGGACAGGGTGGGAAAAACTGTTTTTT. It yields the protein CASRPGTGWEKLFF. The chain employs TRBV6-5 and TRBJ1-4; 9 bases are shared with TRBD1. The CDR3 extends over 14 amino acids. V was pared by 6 bases and J by 8 bases, with 7 bases of the junction left unmatched. Per germline, CDR1 MNHEY and CDR2 SVGAGI.

This rearrangement joins TRBV5-1 to TRBJ2-2; possible D gene TRBD2, 5 bases. The V gene lost 0 bases and the J gene lost 4 bases, with 16 bases spanning the gap. This CDR3 has 17 residues. Germline V gene lookup returns CDR1 SGHRS and CDR2 YFSETQ. The CDR3 here is CASSLVSGTQATGELFF. The CDR3 DNA sequence: TGCGCCAGCAGCTTGGTCTCGGGAACCCAGGCCACCGGGGAGCTGTTTTTT.

The chain joins TRBV30 to TRBJ1-2, with 11 bases that match TRBD1. The CDR3 has 14 amino acids. Germline CDR1 GTSNPN, CDR2 SVGIG (reference sequence). After removal of 5 bases from V and 1 base from J, the junction contained 3 bases not matched to a gene. CDR3 amino acids: CAWVGTGGNYGYTF. The CDR3 region has the DNA TGTGCCTGGGTAGGGACAGGGGGTAACTATGGCTACACCTTC.

The J gene is TRBJ1-1, the V gene TRBV6-6; D is uncertain. Germline V gene sequence: CDR1 MNHNY, CDR2 SVGAGI (reference sequence). CDR3 length: 13 amino acids. V gave up 0 bases and J gave up 11 bases, with 13 bases separating them. The CDR3 nucleotides read TGTGCCAGCAGTTACTCTACCGGGCCCGGGGCTTTCTTT. It specifies CASSYSTGPGAFF.

This clone appeared a single time. The chain employs TRBV18 and TRBJ2-2, with 9 bases identical to TRBD1. CDR3 size: 17 residues. The V gene's germline CDR1 is KGHSH and CDR2 LQKENI. V shed 3 bases, J shed 4 bases, and the junction held 9 bases outside the gene matches. The CDR3 sequence: CASSPDRQGVGTGELFF. CDR3 DNA: TGTGCCAGCTCACCGGACCGACAGGGGGTAGGCACCGGGGAGCTGTTTTTT.

The gene calls are TRBV18 and TRBJ2-5, with no clear D. The CDR3 runs 13 residues. Germline assignment: CDR1 KGHSH and CDR2 LQKENI. The V end lost 2 bases, the J end lost 1 base, and 5 bases lay between the germline ends. Here the CDR3 reads CASSPGSQETQYF. The CDR3, as DNA: TGTGCCAGCTCACCAGGCAGCCAAGAGACCCAGTACTTC.

The rearrangement joins TRBV6-5 to TRBJ1-2, with 8 positions matching TRBD1. CDR1 and CDR2 from the germline V gene are MNHEY and SVGAGI. The CDR3 is made up of 13 amino acids. The CDR3 DNA sequence: TGTGCGTCACGCCGGGGGACAGGATATGGCTACACCTTC. This translates into CASRRGTGYGYTF.

This clone turned up a few times. The chain carries TRBV7-2 and TRBJ2-3; possibly TRBD2 for D (7 bases). CDR3 size: 15 residues. The V gene's germline CDR1 is SGHTA and CDR2 FQGNSA. V lost 0 bases and J lost 6, with 13 bases in between. This CDR3 is CASSLAGGPWDTQYF. The DNA of the CDR3 is TGTGCCAGCAGCTTAGCGGGGGGGCCATGGGATACGCAGTATTTT.

This rearrangement joins TRBV7-3 to TRBJ2-3, with D perhaps TRBD2 (5 bases). V lost 2 bases and J lost 4, with 10 bases in between. The CDR3 covers 14 residues. Germline CDR1 and CDR2: SGHTA and FQGTGA. The CDR3 here is CASSLGSSSDTQYF. For the CDR3, the DNA is TGTGCCAGCAGCTTAGGGAGCAGCTCAGATACGCAGTATTTT.

In its sample, this clone was seen a few times. The chain is built from TRBV7-9 and TRBJ1-5; D gene unclear. Trimming left V 5 bases short and J 6 bases short, with 11 bases between. The V gene's germline CDR1 is SEHNR and CDR2 FQNEAQ (reference sequence). This CDR3 is 13 amino acids long. Here the CDR3 DNA reads TGTGCCAGCAGCACCGCCGTTGGTCAGCCCCAGCATTTT. Its translation is CASSTAVGQPQHF.

The V call is TRBV4-1, the J call TRBJ2-5, with 10 bases lining up with TRBD2. The length of the CDR3 is 15 residues. Losses at the gene ends were 1 base for V and 3 bases for J; bases not matched to a gene: 2. The germline V gene encodes CDR1 MGHRA and CDR2 YSYEKL. CDR3 DNA sequence: TGCGCCAGCAGCCAAGGGACTAGCGGAAAAGAGACCCAGTACTTC. Protein sequence: CASSQGTSGKETQYF.